This T cell receptor (beta chain) was obtained from a study of memory CD4+ T cells and cytomegalovirus serostatus. Single viable CD3+CD4+CD8-CD45RO+ cells were sorted as the memory CD4+ T cells. The CDR3 is 15 amino acids. V was pared by 0 bases and J by 1 base, with 9 bases between. CDR1 SGHRS and CDR2 YFSETQ come from the germline V gene. Sequenced by immunoSEQ multiplex PCR; TCRdb stores in-frame clones only, minus some. The sample has tens of thousands of clones, around 76% seen once. This chain connects TRBV5-1 to TRBJ2-3; either TRBD1 or TRBD2 may fit D (5 bases each). The sample consisted of memory CD4+ T cells from blood. This receptor was taken from an adult in good health and CMV-seropositive. CDR3 region: CASSLDVGGTDTQYF. CDR3 nucleotide sequence: TGCGCCAGCAGCTTGGATGTGGGGGGCACAGATACGCAGTATTTT.